This T cell receptor beta chain was captured by sequencing in a study of blood T cell repertoires in COVID-19. Study-wide background: Sources were T cells, B-cell-depleted T cells, or PBMCs; the material itself was cDNA or gDNA.

From germline, CDR1 is SGHDN and CDR2 FVKESK. The CDR3 loop spans 15 amino acids. V gave up 4 bases and J gave up 7 bases, with 14 bases separating them. Sequencing was performed with immunoSEQ multiplex PCR; in TCRdb, only in-frame clones are kept and a portion is missing. The table shows roughly 200,000 clones, with 94% occurring only once. The receptor comes from a young man with COVID-19, enrolled during active disease. Sequences were obtained from peripheral blood. The chain links TRBV14 to TRBJ1-6; maybe TRBD1 (5 bases). CDR3 region: CASSPERGLNSPLHF. CDR3 nucleotide sequence: TGTGCCAGCAGCCCAGAGCGGGGCCTCAATTCACCCCTCCACTTT.